This TCR beta chain came from a study of T cells after posttransplantation cyclophosphamide. Germline CDR1 is SEHNR and CDR2 is FQNEAQ (reference sequence). V lost 3 bases and J lost 0; bases outside the gene matches: 4. The CDR3 spans 16 residues. Treatment was busulfan-fludarabine conditioning, a marrow graft, and cyclophosphamide on days +3 and +4. General study findings and limits: Blood and skin or GI T cell repertoires showed limited TRB overlap. Later blood repertoires were often dominated by clones from the donor CD8+ memory compartment.

By sample fraction, this clone is medium-sized (0.01 to 0.1%). Its target is not known. Data came from immunoSEQ multiplex PCR; TCRdb stores just in-frame clones and leaves some out. Reported are fewer than 3,500 clones, none seen only once; the ten largest carry 30% to 40%. The chain carries TRBV7-9 and TRBJ2-2; TRBD1 matches at 7 bases. Specimen: PBMCs, collected after allogeneic stem cell transplant with posttransplant cyclophosphamide. The receptor comes from a male patient between 25 and 39 years old who received an allogeneic stem cell transplant from a related donor, was CMV-positive, and had acute GVHD only. Some T cells may have originated in the graft donor. The CDR3 reads CASSFRQGTNTGELFF. In DNA, the CDR3 is TGTGCCAGCAGCTTCCGACAGGGTACGAACACCGGGGAGCTGTTTTTT. Complete variable domain (other parts from reference TRBV7-9 and TRBJ2-2): DTGVSQNPRHKITKRGQNVTFRCDPISEHNRLYWYRQTLGQGPEFLTYFQNEAQLEKSRLLSDRFSAERPKGSFSTLEIQRTEQGDSAMYLCASSFRQGTNTGELFFGEGSRLTVL.